A selection of T cell receptor beta chains follows, all from one sample in a study of blood T cell repertoires in COVID-19. Repertoires were generated with immunoSEQ multiplex PCR, while TCRdb's copy carries only in-frame clones and drops some. The sample has 100,000 to 150,000 clones; around 88% are singletons. Material: peripheral blood. The receptor set was obtained from a man between 45 and 60 years old with acute or convalescent COVID-19. The CDR3 runs from the conserved cysteine through the conserved F or W. A D gene is named only where the DNA matches it firmly. The size of a clone is reported for some rows only, either as once, few or many, or as a class for expanded clones.

d_gene,len,v_gene,j_gene,abundance,CDR3nt,CDR3aa
TRBD1,16,TRBV7-9,TRBJ2-3,.,TGTGCCAGCAGCTCCCCACAGGGGGCATTCGTGAATACGCAGTATTTT,CASSSPQGAFVNTQYF
.,13,TRBV11-2,TRBJ1-1,.,TGTGCCAGCAGCGCCGGGTTTTACACTGAAGCTTTCTTT,CASSAGFYTEAFF
TRBD2,15,TRBV18,TRBJ2-1,once,TGTGCCAGCTCGTTTGGACTAGCGGGTTACAATGAGCAGTTCTTC,CASSFGLAGYNEQFF
.,15,TRBV2,TRBJ1-2,.,TGTGCCAGCAGCCCCCGGACACTACCCATCTATGGCTACACCTTC,CASSPRTLPIYGYTF
.,16,TRBV28,TRBJ1-2,once,TGTGCCAGCACCAATGGAGGGAATACCCTGGGAGAAGGCTACACCTTC,CASTNGGNTLGEGYTF
TRBD1,15,TRBV5-1,TRBJ1-6,few,TGCGCCAGCAGCTTGGCGGACAGGGGGCGATCACCCCTCCACTTT,CASSLADRGRSPLHF
TRBD2,14,TRBV28,TRBJ2-7,.,TGTGCCAGCAGTCCAACCAGCGGGAACTACGAGCAGTACTTC,CASSPTSGNYEQYF
TRBD2,16,TRBV19,TRBJ2-2,.,TGTGCCAGTAGCACCGGGACTAGCGGGAGTAGAAGGGAGCTGTTTTTT,CASSTGTSGSRRELFF
TRBD1,17,TRBV28,TRBJ1-1,.,TGTGCCAGCAGGAGTGTTGGGACAGGGGGTACGCGCACTGAAGCTTTCTTT,CASRSVGTGGTRTEAFF
TRBD1,14,TRBV18,TRBJ1-2,.,TGTGCCAGCTCAACCGACAGGGGTGTGGGTGGCTACACCTTC,CASSTDRGVGGYTF
TRBD2,16,TRBV14,TRBJ2-7,.,TGTGCCAGCAGCCCTCAGGGAGCGGGGGGTTCCTACGAGCAGTACTTC,CASSPQGAGGSYEQYF
.,16,TRBV5-4,TRBJ1-1,.,TGTGCCAGCAGCCTTTTCCCCGGGGGGATAGGCACTGAAGCTTTCTTT,CASSLFPGGIGTEAFF
.,14,TRBV7-9,TRBJ1-1,once,TGTGCCAGCTCCCCTGGGGGGGCCAACACTGAAGCTTTCTTT,CASSPGGANTEAFF
.,12,TRBV20-1,TRBJ1-1,.,TGCAGTGCTAGTAGGCGGGCGCGGGACGCTTTCTTT,CSASRRARDAFF
.,14,TRBV28,TRBJ2-1,.,TGTGCCAGCAGTCGAATCCAACTTTACAATGAGCAGTTCTTC,CASSRIQLYNEQFF
TRBD1,15,TRBV27,TRBJ2-5,.,TGTGCCACTAACGGACAGGGTATTTTCGGAGAGACCCAGTACTTC,CATNGQGIFGETQYF
TRBD2,12,TRBV5-4,TRBJ2-1,.,TGTGCCAGCAGGGTGGTAGCGGGAGGGCCACTCTTC,CASRVVAGGPLF
TRBD2,16,TRBV5-1,TRBJ2-1,.,TGCGCCAGCAGCTTGGGACTAGCGGGGCCCTACAATGAGCAGTTCTTC,CASSLGLAGPYNEQFF
.,14,TRBV5-8,TRBJ1-1,once,TGTGCCAGCAGCTGGGAGGTCCTGAACACTGAAGCTTTCTTT,CASSWEVLNTEAFF
.,14,TRBV19,TRBJ2-3,.,TGTGCCAGTAGTCGACTGGAAAGCACAGATACGCAGTATTTT,CASSRLESTDTQYF
TRBD2,16,TRBV5-1,TRBJ2-6,.,TGCGCCAGCGCGGCTCGCGGGAGCTCTGGGGCCAACGTCCTGACTTTC,CASAARGSSGANVLTF
.,15,TRBV7-2,TRBJ1-2,.,TGTGCCAGCACCCAAGGGGGACGCCCCAGGGGTGGCTACACCTTC,CASTQGGRPRGGYTF
TRBD2,19,TRBV10-3,TRBJ2-6,.,TGTGCCACGAGCGGAGAGACTAGCGCCCATCACTCTGGGGCCAACGTCCTGACTTTC,CATSGETSAHHSGANVLTF
TRBD2,15,TRBV5-4,TRBJ2-1,.,TGTGCCAGCAGCTTAATCCAGCGGGGTTACAATGAGCAGTTCTTC,CASSLIQRGYNEQFF
.,16,TRBV5-1,TRBJ1-3,.,TGCGCCAGCAGCTTGATGGCAGGTATCTCTGGAAACACCATATATTTT,CASSLMAGISGNTIYF
TRBD1,14,TRBV28,TRBJ2-7,.,TGTGCCAGCACCCCAGGGACAGTCAGATACGAGCAGTACTTC,CASTPGTVRYEQYF
TRBD1,15,TRBV7-9,TRBJ1-2,few,TGTGCCAGCAGCTTGGGACAGGTTAAATCCGGTGGCTACACCTTC,CASSLGQVKSGGYTF
TRBD2,13,TRBV28,TRBJ2-7,once,TGTGCCAGCAGGACTAGCGGGAGCTGGGAGCAGTACTTC,CASRTSGSWEQYF
TRBD1,11,TRBV28,TRBJ1-1,.,TGTGCCAGCAGTTACACAGGGGGAGCTTTCTTT,CASSYTGGAFF
.,18,TRBV6-4,TRBJ1-3,.,.,CATGRDREYLCSGNTIYF
TRBD1,16,TRBV7-6,TRBJ1-4,.,TGTGCCAGCAGCATACGGCAGGGGGTGTCTAATGAAAAACTGTTTTTT,CASSIRQGVSNEKLFF
.,16,TRBV28,TRBJ1-5,.,TGTGCCAGCAGTTTATGGCGGGGGACCAGCAATCAGCCCCAGCATTTT,CASSLWRGTSNQPQHF
.,13,TRBV3-1/TRBV3-2,TRBJ2-1,.,TGTGCCAGCAGCCCTCCGGGTTACAATGAGCAGTTCTTC,CASSPPGYNEQFF
.,13,TRBV12-3/TRBV12-4,TRBJ1-2,.,TGTGCCAGCAGCTCAACAGGGATCTATGGCTACACCTTC,CASSSTGIYGYTF
TRBD1,15,TRBV4-2,TRBJ1-2,.,TGTGCCAGCAGCCAAGAGCAGGGGACAGGACATCTTCACACCTTC,CASSQEQGTGHLHTF
.,14,TRBV27,TRBJ1-4,.,TGTGCCAGCAGACTTGGGACTTGGACTGAAAAACTGTTTTTT,CASRLGTWTEKLFF
.,12,TRBV6-5,TRBJ2-1,.,TGTGCCAGCAGTTACAATGAGAATGAGCAGTTCTTC,CASSYNENEQFF
.,13,TRBV9,TRBJ1-3,.,TGTGCCAGCAGCCGGGGGGACGGAAACACCATATATTTT,CASSRGDGNTIYF
TRBD1,18,TRBV7-6,TRBJ2-2,.,TGTGCCAGCAGCGATTGGACAGGTTCGGGTCGAGGCACCGGGGAGCTGTTTTTT,CASSDWTGSGRGTGELFF
TRBD2,15,TRBV7-9,TRBJ2-5,.,TGTGCCAGCAGCTTTAGCGGGGGGGCGTCAGAGACCCAGTACTTC,CASSFSGGASETQYF
.,15,TRBV21-1,TRBJ1-1,few,TGTGCCAGCAGCCCAGAACAGGGGGGGGGCACTGAAGCTTTCTTT,CASSPEQGGGTEAFF
TRBD1,14,TRBV5-1,TRBJ1-3,.,TGCGCCAGCAGCTTAGGACAGGGTGGAAACACCATATATTTT,CASSLGQGGNTIYF
.,15,TRBV2,TRBJ2-2,.,TGTGCCAGCAGTGAAACCCAGTCGAACACCGGGGAGCTGTTTTTT,CASSETQSNTGELFF
.,14,TRBV5-5,TRBJ2-1,few,TGTGCCAGCAGCTTGAGCACCGTATACAATGAGCAGTTCTTC,CASSLSTVYNEQFF
.,13,TRBV11-1,TRBJ1-5,.,TGTGCCAGCAGCCTGTATAGCAATCAGCCCCAGCATTTT,CASSLYSNQPQHF